Below, 25 T cell receptor beta chains from the same sample are listed, as sequenced in a study of T cell responses to AZD1222 COVID-19 vaccine. Some clones are missing from TCRdb's copy, which holds only in-frame ones; the method was immunoSEQ multiplex PCR. The sample consists of roughly 110,000 clones, 85% to 95% of them appearing once. Here the sequenced sample was peripheral blood, taken 28 days after the second AZD1222 dose. The receptors shown here come from an adult who received the AZD1222 COVID-19 vaccine.

V usage is TRBV7-9 and J usage is TRBJ1-1, with a weak D call TRBD1 (5 bases). CDR1 is SEHNR, CDR2 FQNEAQ, per germline (reference sequence). The V end was cut by 2 bases, the J end by 4 bases, with 17 bases between. The CDR3 is made up of 16 amino acids. For the CDR3, the DNA is TGTGCCAGCAGCTTAACCGGCCCACGGGGGTCCACTGAAGCTTTCTTT. Amino acids: CASSLTGPRGSTEAFF.

The chain joins TRBV27 to TRBJ2-1; 8 bases are a match to TRBD2. Looked up from germline, CDR1 is MNHEY and CDR2 is SMNVEV (reference sequence). CDR3 length: 15 residues. With 5 bases clipped from V and 5 bases from J, the junction kept 8 bases outside the gene matches. CDR3 protein: CASSKRGSGDNEQFF. CDR3 bases: TGTGCCAGCAGTAAGAGGGGTAGCGGGGACAATGAGCAGTTCTTC.

This rearrangement joins TRBV28 to TRBJ2-5; TRBD1 aligns across 8 bases. Germline lookup yields CDR1 MDHEN and CDR2 SYDVKM. The CDR3 is made up of 15 amino acids. V shed 9 bases, J shed 3 bases, and the junction held 12 bases outside the gene matches. DNA of the CDR3: TGTGCCAGTGCAACCGGGACAGGATTAAAAGAGACCCAGTACTTC. Translating it yields CASATGTGLKETQYF.

This chain joins TRBV7-6 and TRBJ1-5; TRBD1 agrees at 9 bases. This CDR3 has 16 amino acids. Germline V lookup: CDR1 SGHVS, CDR2 FNYEAQ. V trimming: 5 bases; J trimming: 7 bases; junction bases outside the gene matches: 12. The CDR3 is CASSASTGGSGQPQHF. Here the CDR3 DNA reads TGTGCCAGCAGCGCATCGACAGGGGGATCCGGGCAGCCCCAGCATTTT.

In the case of this clone: Because the CDR3's place on the DNA is in doubt, the DNA is left out and the CDR3 is given as listed by TCRdb. This specimen includes other DNA sequences encoding the same CDR3. The CDR3 sequence is CASSSSGRETQYF. The V call is TRBV7-9, the J call TRBJ2-5. Germline V gene sequence: CDR1 SEHNR, CDR2 FQNEAQ (reference sequence). From its first to its last residue, the CDR3 has 13 amino acids.

Only a few counts were recorded for this clone. In nucleotides, the CDR3 is TGTGCCAGCAGCTTAGGCGGGGGTGAAGGAAACACCATATATTTT. It yields the protein CASSLGGGEGNTIYF. This chain links TRBV11-2 with TRBJ1-3, with D possibly matching TRBD1 (5 bases). CDR1 and CDR2 (germline): SGHAT, FQNNGV. The V gene lost 1 base and the J gene lost 4 bases, with 11 bases spanning the gap. This CDR3 has 15 amino acids.

V usage is TRBV2 and J usage is TRBJ1-6; D is unclear. The CDR3 has 15 amino acids. V dropped 5 bases and J dropped 7 bases, with 15 bases sitting between them. Germline values: CDR1 SNHLY, CDR2 FYNNEI. The CDR3 DNA is TGTGCCAGCAGTTTGGATCACCTGGAAAATTCACCCCTCCACTTT. This gives the protein CASSLDHLENSPLHF.

This clone turned up a few times. The rearrangement uses TRBV3-1 (or the pseudogene TRBV3-2) and TRBJ1-6; 8 nucleotides match TRBD1. The CDR3 covers 15 residues. Germline CDR1 is LGHDT and CDR2 is YNNKEL (reference sequence). The junction had 6 bases not matched to a gene; V was cut back by 4 bases and J by 7 bases. This CDR3 is CASSLDQGANSPLHF. DNA of the CDR3: TGTGCCAGCAGCCTGGACCAGGGGGCGAATTCACCCCTCCACTTT.

The V gene is TRBV9, the J gene TRBJ2-3; 9 bases are shared with TRBD2. The trim removed 4 bases at V and 5 bases at J, leaving 11 bases unmatched. The CDR3 extends over 16 amino acids. Germline CDR1 and CDR2: SGDLS and YYNGEE. The CDR3 is CASSMLAGTVGDTQYF. For the CDR3, the DNA is TGTGCCAGCAGCATGCTAGCGGGAACGGTAGGAGATACGCAGTATTTT.

This clone was observed a few times. This chain connects TRBV2 to TRBJ2-7, with 7 bases aligning to TRBD1. The V and J ends lost 4 bases and 2 bases, in that order; junction bases with no gene match: 5. The germline V gene has CDR1 SNHLY and CDR2 FYNNEI. There are 14 residues in the CDR3. This chain's CDR3 is CASSVEQGTYEQYF. DNA of the CDR3: TGTGCCAGCAGTGTAGAACAGGGGACCTACGAGCAGTACTTC.

This clone has just one count. V usage is TRBV12-3 or TRBV12-4 and J usage is TRBJ1-2; 7 bases agree with TRBD1. The V and J ends lost 6 bases and 7 bases, in that order; junction bases with no gene match: 5. The CDR3 consists of 12 residues. Here the CDR3 reads CASSGTATGYTF. In DNA form, the CDR3 reads TGTGCCAGCAGCGGGACAGCAACTGGCTACACCTTC.

The V gene is TRBV12-3 or TRBV12-4, the J gene TRBJ1-1; D is undetermined. The V end was cut by 8 bases, the J end by 7 bases, with 17 bases between. This CDR3 comprises 13 residues. DNA of the CDR3: TGTGCCAGCTCAGGAATCTACACGGATGAAGCTTTCTTT. Residues: CASSGIYTDEAFF.

This rearrangement joins TRBV2 to TRBJ1-5; D might be TRBD1 (5 bases). CDR1 SNHLY and CDR2 FYNNEI come from the germline V gene. The CDR3 loop spans 15 amino acids. Trimming removed 8 bases at V and 2 bases at J, with 16 bases between. CDR3 region: CASLDGAGGNQPQHF. As DNA, the CDR3 is TGTGCCAGCCTAGACGGGGCGGGAGGCAATCAGCCCCAGCATTTT.

The genes are TRBV9 and TRBJ2-1; 15 nucleotides match TRBD2. Germline V gene data show CDR1 as SGDLS and CDR2 as YYNGEE. This CDR3 has 19 residues. J lost 3 bases, V lost 3 bases, and 10 bases had no gene match. In DNA, the CDR3 is TGTGCCAGCAGCGCTAATCAAGGGACTAGCGGGAGGCGCTACAATGAGCAGTTCTTC. This codes for CASSANQGTSGRRYNEQFF. The variable domain in full, with the rest retrieved from reference TRBV9 and TRBJ2-1, is DSGVTQTPKHLITATGQRVTLRCSPRSGDLSVYWYQQSLDQGLQFLIQYYNGEERAKGNILERFSAQQFPDLHSELNLSSLELGDSALYFCASSANQGTSGRRYNEQFFGPGTRLTVL.

The chain combines TRBV24-1 with TRBJ1-5; the D is unclear. Trimming pared 0 bases from V and 7 bases from J, leaving 9 bases between. Germline CDR1 and CDR2: KGHDR and SFDVKD. The CDR3 totals 14 residues. CDR3 amino acids: CATSDLSSTQPQHF. The DNA of the CDR3 is TGTGCCACCAGTGATTTGTCCAGTACCCAGCCCCAGCATTTT.

The V call is TRBV30, the J call TRBJ1-1; D perhaps matches TRBD1 (6 bases). V was shortened by 7 bases and J by 1 base, with 7 bases between the two germline ends. CDR1 and CDR2 (germline): GTSNPN, SVGIG (reference sequence). CDR3 length: 11 amino acids. The CDR3 DNA follows: TGTGCCTTAGGGGGGAACACTGAAGCTTTCTTT. Translation: CALGGNTEAFF. Variable domain in full (rest from reference TRBV30 and TRBJ1-1): SQTIHQWPATLVQPVGSPLSLECTVEGTSNPNLYWYRQAAGRGLQLLFYSVGIGQISSEVPQNLSASRPQDRQFILSSKKLLLSDSGFYLCALGGNTEAFFGQGTRLTVV.

This clone was detected a few times. The genes are TRBV7-2 and TRBJ1-6; D remains ambiguous. The CDR3 loop spans 16 amino acids. Germline-derived CDR1 and CDR2 are SGHTA and FQGNSA. Trimming pared 4 bases from V and 5 bases from J, leaving 15 bases between. Here the CDR3 DNA reads TGTGCCAGCAGCTCTCGACCAGCGTCCGATAATTCACCCCTCCACTTT. Its protein is CASSSRPASDNSPLHF.

This chain joins TRBV7-8 and TRBJ1-6, with 7 bases fitting TRBD1. The CDR3 loop spans 17 amino acids. Germline CDR1 is SGHVS and CDR2 is FQNEAQ. J gave up 3 bases and V 2 bases, and 7 bases lay outside the gene matches. CDR3 sequence: CASSLRQGEFYNSPLHF. The CDR3 DNA is TGTGCCAGCAGCTTACGTCAGGGGGAGTTCTATAATTCACCCCTCCACTTT. Full variable domain (missing parts from reference TRBV7-8 and TRBJ1-6): GAGVSQSPRYKVAKRGQDVALRCDPISGHVSLFWYQQALGQGPEFLTYFQNEAQLDKSGLPSDRFFAERPEGSVSTLKIQRTQQEDSAVYLCASSLRQGEFYNSPLHFGNGTRLTVT.

J is TRBJ2-7 and V is TRBV5-8; D might be TRBD2 (5 bases). Trimming pared 2 bases from V and 8 bases from J, leaving 11 bases between. The germline V gene has CDR1 SGHTS and CDR2 YDEGEE. The CDR3 extends over 12 amino acids. The CDR3 reads CASSFPGSQQYF. Here the CDR3 DNA reads TGTGCCAGCAGCTTTCCGGGGTCCCAGCAGTACTTC.

The DNA for the CDR3 is TGCGCCAGCAGGTCGGGGGCTGAAGCTTTCTTT. Its translation is CASRSGAEAFF. The V call is TRBV10-2, the J call TRBJ1-1; maybe TRBD1 (5 bases). The CDR3 runs to 11 residues. Per germline, CDR1 WSHSY and CDR2 SAAADI. Trimming left V 6 bases short and J 6 bases short, with 8 bases between.

The V and J genes are TRBV12-3 or TRBV12-4 and TRBJ1-1; D unclear. Trimming shortened V by 5 bases and J by 12 bases, and 13 bases separated the two germline ends. CDR3 length: 11 residues. The CDR3 protein is CASSRTAASFF. The DNA for the CDR3 is TGTGCCAGCAGTCGGACGGCTGCTTCTTTCTTT.

This clone was picked up a small number of times. The J gene is TRBJ1-2, the V gene TRBV9, with 7 bases matching TRBD1. Germline V gene sequence: CDR1 SGDLS, CDR2 YYNGEE. The junction had 5 bases not matched to a gene; V was cut back by 4 bases and J by 8 bases. This CDR3 has 12 amino acids. The CDR3 coding sequence is TGTGCCAGCAGCTCCGGACAGGCGGGCTACACCTTC. As protein: CASSSGQAGYTF.

The chain carries TRBV5-1 and TRBJ1-4; D ambiguous. The CDR3 loop spans 13 amino acids. Per the germline V gene, CDR1 is SGHRS and CDR2 is YFSETQ. Trimming pared 0 bases from V and 8 bases from J, leaving 8 bases between. CDR3 nucleotide sequence: TGCGCCAGCAGCTTGGCTGGCCAAGAAAAACTGTTTTTT. Amino acids: CASSLAGQEKLFF.

This chain joins TRBV10-1 and TRBJ1-1, with D perhaps matching TRBD1 (5 bases). V was trimmed by 3 bases and J by 2 bases, leaving 7 bases between them. The germline V gene encodes CDR1 WNHNN and CDR2 SYGVQD (reference sequence). CDR3 length: 13 residues. CDR3 bases: TGCGCCAGCAGTGACGGGACCAACACTGAAGCTTTCTTT. Its protein is CASSDGTNTEAFF.

This clone was observed a single time. This chain's CDR3 is CASSSSGADTQYF. Here the CDR3 DNA reads TGTGCCAGCAGCTCGTCCGGGGCAGATACGCAGTATTTT. The genes are TRBV7-6 and TRBJ2-3, with D possibly TRBD2 on 5 matching bases. The CDR3 is 13 amino acids. Germline CDR1 and CDR2: SGHVS and FNYEAQ. Trimming took off 4 bases at V and 4 bases at J, with 9 bases between the two ends.